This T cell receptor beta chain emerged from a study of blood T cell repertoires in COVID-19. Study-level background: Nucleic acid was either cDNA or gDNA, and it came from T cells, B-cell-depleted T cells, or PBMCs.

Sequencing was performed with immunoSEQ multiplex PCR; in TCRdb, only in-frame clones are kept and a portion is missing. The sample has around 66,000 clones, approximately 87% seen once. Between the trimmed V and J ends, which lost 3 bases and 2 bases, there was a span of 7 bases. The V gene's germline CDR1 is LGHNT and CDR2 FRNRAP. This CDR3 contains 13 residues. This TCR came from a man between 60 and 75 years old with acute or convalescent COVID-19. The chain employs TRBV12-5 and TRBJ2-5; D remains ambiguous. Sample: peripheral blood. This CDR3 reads CASGFGLQETQYF. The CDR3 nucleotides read TGTGCTAGTGGTTTTGGTCTACAAGAGACCCAGTACTTC.